The 12 T cell receptor beta chains in this list originate from one sample, sequenced in a study of vaccination effects on CD4 cells after COVID-19. The antigens these receptors bind are not known. Sequencing in the ViraFEST assay came after antigen-specific CD4+ T cells had been expanded with viral peptide pools, which were used to stimulate PBMC. It was after around 10 days of culture that CD4+ T cells were isolated. Two-dose BNT162b2 or mRNA-1273 vaccination was given to participants. The repertoire was sequenced with immunoSEQ multiplex PCR; TCRdb's copy has only in-frame clones and lacks some. The sample includes under 30,000 clones, 74% of them seen just once. The sample was CD4+ T cells from PBMCs cultured with HCoV-OC43 spike peptides, taken after COVID-19 vaccination. Described subset: HCoV-OC43 spike overlapping peptide pool stimulation. Source of these receptors: a human donor who received a COVID-19 vaccine.

This chain connects TRBV21-1 to TRBJ2-5; the D segment call TRBD1 is taken from the table without a DNA check. TRBV21-1 is given as a pseudogene. The CDR3 has 13 residues. CDR3 in DNA: TGTGCCAGCAGCCCCCAGTACCAAGAGACCCAGTACTTC. Encoded protein: CASSPQYQETQYF.

The J gene is TRBJ2-3, the V gene TRBV7-9, with D unclear. This CDR3 spans 13 amino acids. CDR1 and CDR2 (germline): SEHNR, FQNEAQ (reference sequence). V gave up 7 bases and J gave up 4 bases, with 12 bases separating them. CDR3 DNA: TGTGCCAGCACTCGAAATTTTGCAGATACGCAGTATTTT. Amino acids: CASTRNFADTQYF.

The CDR3 DNA is TGTGCCAGCAGAGCCGGGACAGGGGTACCCGAGCAGTACTTC. Protein sequence: CASRAGTGVPEQYF. The chain is built from TRBV6-6 and TRBJ2-7, with TRBD1 identical over 10 bases. The CDR3 is 14 amino acids. CDR1 is MNHNY and CDR2 is SVGAGI in the germline V gene (reference sequence). Trimming at V came to 6 bases and at J to 6 bases, leaving 8 bases not matched to a gene.

The chain couples TRBV6-1 to TRBJ2-7; D gene unclear. V dropped 2 bases and J dropped 4 bases, with 15 bases sitting between them. Germline CDR1 MNHNS, CDR2 SASEGT. The CDR3 runs to 15 residues. CDR3 DNA sequence: TGTGCCAGCAGTGAACCGTCAGCATCCTTTTACGAGCAGTACTTC. Protein product: CASSEPSASFYEQYF.

This clone was counted only a few times. This chain uses TRBV12-3 or TRBV12-4 with TRBJ2-7; 7 bases are a match to TRBD1. This CDR3 spans 12 amino acids. V shed 5 bases, J shed 5 bases, and the junction held 3 bases outside the gene matches. The CDR3, as DNA: TGTGCCAGCAGTCGGACAGGCGACGAGCAGTACTTC. Its protein is CASSRTGDEQYF.

V usage is TRBV6-5 and J usage is TRBJ1-1; perhaps TRBD1 as D (6 bases). CDR3 length equals 14 residues. Germline CDR1 reads MNHEY; CDR2 reads SVGAGI. Trimming stripped 4 bases from V and 3 bases from J, with 12 bases between. The CDR3 DNA sequence: TGTGCCAGCAGTTCCCGGGAGGGGGACACTGAAGCTTTCTTT. Translating gives CASSSREGDTEAFF.

CDR3 nucleotides: TGTGCCAGCAGCGTCGGGACGGTGGGCAATCAGCCCCAGCATTTT. Its protein product is CASSVGTVGNQPQHF. The chain links TRBV9 to TRBJ1-5, with a possible D match to TRBD1 (5 bases). V gave up 2 bases and J gave up 2 bases, with 11 bases separating them. CDR1 is SGDLS and CDR2 is YYNGEE in the germline V gene. This CDR3 has 15 amino acids.

The count of this clone is one. The chain employs TRBV2 and TRBJ2-5, with D possibly being TRBD2 (6 bases). Germline V lookup: CDR1 SNHLY, CDR2 FYNNEI. V lost 7 bases, J lost 4 bases, and 22 bases lay in between. This CDR3 region has 16 residues. The CDR3 loop reads CASTLRGGIGGETQYF. The CDR3 region has the DNA TGTGCCAGCACCCTCCGTGGGGGGATTGGGGGAGAGACCCAGTACTTC.

This clone was seen more than once but under ten times. The chain employs TRBV30 and TRBJ2-2; no clear D. The CDR3 covers 12 residues. Trimming left V 4 bases short and J 7 bases short, with 10 bases between. Per germline, CDR1 GTSNPN and CDR2 SVGIG (reference sequence). Here the CDR3 DNA reads TGTGCCTGGACTAGATCGAGCGGGGAGCTGTTTTTT. Translating it yields CAWTRSSGELFF.

The rearrangement joins TRBV5-8 to TRBJ1-4; TRBD1 aligns across 7 bases. The CDR3 spans 15 residues. CDR1 is SGHTS and CDR2 is YDEGEE in the germline V gene. The junction had 2 bases not matched to a gene; V was cut back by 3 bases and J by 0 bases. CDR3 in DNA: TGTGCCAGCAGCTACGGACAGGCAACTAATGAAAAACTGTTTTTT. It encodes CASSYGQATNEKLFF.

This clone was detected only a few times. J is TRBJ1-2 and V is TRBV3-1 (or the pseudogene TRBV3-2), with D unresolved. The germline CDR1 and CDR2 sequences are LGHDT and YNNKEL (reference sequence). The CDR3 has 10 amino acids. V shed 6 bases and J shed 7 bases, with 6 bases lying between them. CDR3 coding DNA: TGTGCCAGCAGTGGAGGTGGCTACACCTTC. Its translation is CASSGGGYTF.

The gene calls are TRBV10-1 and TRBJ2-2; no clear D. Per germline, CDR1 WNHNN and CDR2 SYGVQD (reference sequence). The CDR3 consists of 14 residues. V lost 0 bases to trimming and J lost 10 bases, with 12 bases between them. Written as DNA, the CDR3 is TGCGCCAGCAGTGAGTCTTATGGCTTTAAGGAGCTGTTTTTT. The encoded protein is CASSESYGFKELFF.